This T cell receptor beta chain derives from a study of shared clonotypes between healthy human individuals. Overall study context: CD4 naive cells filled three plates per donor, CD4 memory three, CD8 naive two and CD8 memory one. Regarding the study as a whole: Sampling covered blood only; tissue repertoires likely differ.

V was shortened by 3 bases and J by 4 bases, with 12 bases between the two germline ends. The CDR3 loop spans 15 amino acids. Germline loops: CDR1 MNHEY, CDR2 SMNVEV (reference sequence). Naive CD8 cells comprised CD45RO-negative, CCR7-positively selected cells, excluding terminally differentiated effector memory CD45RA+ cells. Every donor was a Caucasian adult from Nashville, Tennessee. Study processing details: ImmunoSEQ only sent back junction sequences with no quality scores, so filtering was done differently. Assay used: immunoSEQ multiplex PCR; TCRdb lists only in-frame clones, some missing. The V and J calls and clone size come from that table; D and trimming were worked out from the DNA. In the table there are about 580,000 clones, roughly 98% of which are singletons. As regards this clone: Its specificity is unknown.

This receptor was identified in a man aged 30-40 years in good health. This rearrangement joins TRBV27 to TRBJ2-2; D not certain. What was sequenced was naive CD8+ T cells sorted from blood. The CDR3 reads CASSLEWGPTGELFF. The CDR3 DNA sequence: TGTGCCAGCAGTTTGGAATGGGGTCCCACCGGGGAGCTGTTTTTT.